The T cell receptor (beta chain) under discussion was sequenced for a study of vaccination effects on CD4 cells after COVID-19. Assay: immunoSEQ multiplex PCR; the TCRdb copy retains only in-frame clones and omits some. The sample holds some 69,000 clones, 70% to 75% seen once. The CDR3 contains 15 residues. The germline CDR1 and CDR2 sequences are MGHRA and YSYEKL. The V gene end was trimmed by 0 bases and the J gene end by 12 bases; junction bases not matched to a gene: 11. In regard to this clone: Its antigen is unknown.

Overall study results and limits: Only a few convalescent patients and no early post-infection timepoints featured in the study. Healthy vaccinees' vaccine-induced clones included only 1 of 255 cross-reacting with common cold coronaviruses.

Sequencing in the ViraFEST assay came after antigen-specific CD4+ T cells had been expanded with viral peptide pools, which were used to stimulate PBMC. Culture lasted 10 days before CD4+ T cell isolation. Vaccine administered to participants consisted of two doses of either BNT162b2 or mRNA-1273. Wells each received 2 million to 2.5 million PBMC, cultured with approximately 9 IU/ml IL-2 and roughly 9.4 ug/ml peptides. Both day 3 and day 7 saw half the medium replaced with IL-2 medium. The source is a human donor who received a COVID-19 vaccine. Material: CD4+ T cells from PBMCs cultured with HCoV-229E spike peptides, obtained after COVID-19 vaccination. The gene calls are TRBV4-1 and TRBJ1-5, with 7 bases lining up with TRBD1. CDR3 protein: CASSQDGGTAKLQHF. The CDR3 region has the DNA TGCGCCAGCAGCCAAGATGGCGGGACAGCCAAACTCCAGCATTTT.